These 29 T cell receptor beta chains share one sample of origin, sequenced in a study of regulatory T cells in long-lasting Graves disease (dated by TCRdb to about 2021). The intended sense of this specimen's time point label: newly diagnosed GD, antithyroid drugs for less than 3 months. For both TCR sequencing and RNA sequencing, RNA was extracted from PBMCs using TRIzol. Library generation was performed with multiplex PCR. The run used an Illumina HiSeq 4000. iRepertoire HTBI primers and Arm-PCR amplification of CDR3 regions were used to construct TCR beta libraries. Using fastp trimming at Q25 and MiXCR clonotype assembly, TCRdb reanalyzed the public sequencing data and kept in-frame beta chains. Rows are combined by CDR3 protein, so each entry shows the most common genes and DNA. Here the sample has about 470,000 distinct CDR3 sequences; about 15% occur a single time. Roughly a sixth of the sample belongs to the ten largest clones.

These sequences were also reported in another study, on T cells in Graves' hyperthyroidism and ophthalmopathy.

The sample was peripheral blood mononuclear cells (PBMCs), taken at new diagnosis, from a patient treated with antithyroid drugs. Receptors were obtained from a young woman with Graves disease. Donor details come from another sample of the same person, matched by shared clones.

This clonotype came up many times. This chain uses TRBV6-1 with TRBJ2-1; 7 bases match TRBD2. Germline V gene sequence: CDR1 MNHNS, CDR2 SASEGT. With 8 bases clipped from V and 6 bases from J, the junction kept 10 bases outside the gene matches. The CDR3 is 14 residues long. This chain's CDR3 is CASSPRGGINEQFF. CDR3 in DNA: TGTGCCAGCTCCCCCCGGGGAGGGATCAATGAGCAGTTCTTC.

The chain joins TRBV29-1 to TRBJ2-2, with D perhaps TRBD1 (5 bases). The germline V gene encodes CDR1 SQVTM and CDR2 ANQGSEA. The CDR3 contains 16 residues. V was clipped by 6 bases and J by 0 bases, with 17 bases between them. CDR3 DNA: TGCAGCGTGAGACACCGTGACAGAGCGAACACCGGGGAGCTGTTTTTT. Translated, it gives CSVRHRDRANTGELFF.

This sequence joins TRBV6-1 and TRBJ2-7; 8 bases are a match to TRBD2. Germline trimming cut 3 bases from V and 6 bases from J; bases unmatched to any gene: 7. The CDR3 loop spans 14 amino acids. In germline, CDR1 is MNHNS, CDR2 SASEGT. CDR3 protein: CASSDSGSDVEQYF. CDR3 DNA: TGTGCCAGCAGTGACAGCGGGAGCGACGTCGAGCAGTACTTC.

At least ten counts were recorded for this clonotype. The chain recombines TRBV5-1 with TRBJ2-5; D ambiguous. Germline loops: CDR1 SGHRS, CDR2 YFSETQ. CDR3 size: 11 residues. Deletions cut 4 bases from V and 0 bases from J, with 1 base between. The CDR3 DNA is TGCGCCAGCAGCGACCAAGAGACCCAGTACTTC. Its protein product is CASSDQETQYF.

The rearrangement links TRBV29-1 to TRBJ2-3, with no clear D. The CDR3 consists of 14 residues. Germline CDR1 reads SQVTM; CDR2 reads ANQGSEA. Trimming took 3 bases from V and 1 from J, leaving 11 bases between them. The CDR3 DNA follows: TGCAGCGTTGACCCGGCCGCCGGCACAGATACGCAGTATTTT. Its protein product is CSVDPAAGTDTQYF.

This clonotype was seen many times. The chain carries TRBV15 and TRBJ1-2; D may be TRBD1 (5 bases). The V gene's germline CDR1 is LNHNV and CDR2 YYDKDF (reference sequence). Deletions cut 0 bases from V and 2 bases from J, with 25 bases between. CDR3 length: 20 residues. The CDR3 is CATSRDPGSAGKHMNYGYTF. The DNA for the CDR3 is TGTGCCACCAGCAGAGATCCCGGGTCGGCAGGGAAGCACATGAACTATGGCTACACCTTC.

This clonotype was detected ten times or more. V gene TRBV28 combines with J gene TRBJ1-5; D is perhaps TRBD1 (6 bases). This CDR3 has 15 amino acids. The germline V gene has CDR1 MDHEN and CDR2 SYDVKM. V shed 6 bases and J shed 2 bases, with 14 bases lying between them. Written as DNA, the CDR3 is TGTGCCAGCAGCTTGGGGGGCGCTGGCAATCAGCCCCAGCATTTT. It yields the protein CASSLGGAGNQPQHF.

This clonotype was found a few times. V and J are TRBV9 and TRBJ1-2, with a weak D call TRBD1 (5 bases). In germline, CDR1 is SGDLS, CDR2 YYNGEE. The CDR3 is 18 amino acids. V lost 3 bases and J 7 bases, leaving 28 bases between the germline ends. CDR3 nucleotides: TGTGCCAGCAGCGCCCTGGGGGTAGACGGATTAAATTCGTTTGGCTACACCTTC. Residues: CASSALGVDGLNSFGYTF.

The chain uses TRBV6-2 or TRBV6-3 and TRBJ2-4, with 8 bases aligning to TRBD1. Germline V CDR1 and CDR2: MNHEY, SVGEGT. V trimming: 6 bases; J trimming: 3 bases; junction bases outside the gene matches: 4. CDR3 length equals 14 residues. In DNA, the CDR3 is TGTGCCAGCAGGGGTGACAGGGGCAAAAACATTCAGTACTTC. It is translated as CASRGDRGKNIQYF.

Ten or more counts support this clonotype. This chain uses TRBV9 with TRBJ2-7; no definite D call. Trimming removed 2 bases at V and 5 bases at J, with 11 bases between. This CDR3 has 13 residues. Per germline, CDR1 SGDLS and CDR2 YYNGEE. This CDR3 reads CASSVTGFDEQYF. The DNA of the CDR3 is TGTGCCAGCAGCGTCACTGGTTTCGACGAGCAGTACTTC.

This clonotype occurred a few times. The chain has TRBV4-1 and TRBJ1-1; D unresolved. Germline CDR1 reads MGHRA; CDR2 reads YSYEKL. Trimming shortened V by 1 base and J by 8 bases, and 8 bases separated the two germline ends. This CDR3 spans 12 amino acids. In nucleotides, the CDR3 is TGCGCCAGCAGCCAAGGGGAGAACGAAGCTTTCTTT. Translating gives CASSQGENEAFF.

This clonotype has more than one count but fewer than ten. V usage is TRBV20-1 and J usage is TRBJ2-3; D gene unclear. Germline V gene sequence: CDR1 DFQATT, CDR2 SNEGSKA (reference sequence). CDR3 length: 14 residues. V was pared by 6 bases and J by 2 bases, with 15 bases between. CDR3 amino acids: CSALLPPTTDTQYF. The DNA of the CDR3 is TGCAGTGCCCTACTTCCTCCAACCACAGATACGCAGTATTTT.

This chain uses TRBV18 with TRBJ2-2, with no clear D. V was trimmed by 3 bases and J by 6 bases, leaving 14 bases between them. Germline values: CDR1 KGHSH, CDR2 LQKENI. This CDR3 is 15 amino acids long. Here the CDR3 DNA reads TGTGCCAGCTCACCTTTCGACCTATTACCCGGGGAGCTGTTTTTT. Protein sequence: CASSPFDLLPGELFF.

This clonotype was observed at least ten times. V usage is TRBV30 and J usage is TRBJ1-4; D gene ambiguous. Per germline, CDR1 GTSNPN and CDR2 SVGIG (reference sequence). The CDR3 runs 13 residues. V gave up 7 bases and J gave up 0 bases, with 9 bases separating them. Written as DNA, the CDR3 is TGTGCCTATATAGTTGCAACTAATGAAAAACTGTTTTTT. It translates to CAYIVATNEKLFF.

This clonotype was seen at least ten times. This sequence joins TRBV20-1 and TRBJ2-3; 7 bases align to TRBD2. This CDR3 has 14 amino acids. Germline-derived CDR1 and CDR2 are DFQATT and SNEGSKA (reference sequence). Trimming took 0 bases from V and 5 from J; bases not matched to a gene: 5. The CDR3 DNA sequence: TGCAGTGCTAGAGATCGACTAGCAGAAGATACGCAGTATTTT. Translation: CSARDRLAEDTQYF.

This clonotype was seen at least ten times. This chain uses TRBV6-2 or TRBV6-3 with TRBJ2-1; 8 bases align to TRBD2. V dropped 5 bases and J dropped 8; count of bases not matched to a gene: 11. Per germline, CDR1 MNHEY and CDR2 SVGEGT. The CDR3 has 15 amino acids. This CDR3 is CASSEESGRWDEQFF. The CDR3 DNA reads as TGTGCCAGCAGTGAAGAAAGCGGGAGATGGGATGAGCAGTTCTTC.

Comments on this clonotype: This sequence is one base from a far larger clone and is likely a read error. The V and J genes are TRBV28 and TRBJ2-7, with 7 nucleotides matching TRBD2. This CDR3 contains 13 residues. Unmatched junction bases numbered 4, after V lost 1 base and J lost 7 bases. Per germline, CDR1 MDHEN and CDR2 SYDVKM. The DNA for the CDR3 is TGTGCCAGCAGTTTATTAGCGGGTGTTGAGCAGTACTTC. As protein: CASSLLAGVEQYF.

This CDR3 reads CASSFWGDRVYGYTF. As DNA, the CDR3 is TGTGCCAGCAGTTTTTGGGGAGACAGGGTATATGGCTACACCTTC. The V call is TRBV28, the J call TRBJ1-2; 7 positions agree with TRBD1. The V gene end was trimmed by 3 bases and the J gene end by 5 bases; junction bases not matched to a gene: 9. CDR1 is MDHEN and CDR2 is SYDVKM in the germline V gene. The CDR3 covers 15 residues.

This clonotype was found many times. The chain uses TRBV7-2 and TRBJ2-7; tentative D call: TRBD2 (6 bases). Germline V gene sequence: CDR1 SGHTA, CDR2 FQGNSA. There are 15 residues in the CDR3. The V and J ends lost 2 bases and 4 bases respectively, with 15 bases between them. CDR3 residues: CASSLWTGEQYEQYF. The CDR3 nucleotides read TGTGCCAGCAGCTTATGGACGGGAGAGCAATACGAGCAGTACTTC.

In its sample, this clonotype was seen many times. The gene calls are TRBV2 and TRBJ1-3; D gene uncertain. Trimming left V 2 bases short and J 5 bases short, with 10 bases between. This CDR3 contains 14 residues. The V gene's germline CDR1 is SNHLY and CDR2 FYNNEI. CDR3 residues: CASSESVSRNTIYF. Here the CDR3 DNA reads TGTGCCAGCAGTGAATCGGTCTCAAGAAACACCATATATTTT.

Only a few counts were recorded for this clonotype. The J gene is TRBJ1-2, the V gene TRBV20-1; TRBD1 matches 8 bases. Germline values: CDR1 DFQATT, CDR2 SNEGSKA (reference sequence). With V trimmed by 3 bases and J by 5 bases, 2 bases remained unmatched. This CDR3 comprises 12 residues. DNA of the CDR3: TGCAGTGCTAGTGGACAGGGATATGGCTACACCTTC. This codes for CSASGQGYGYTF.

At least ten counts were recorded for this clonotype. V and J are TRBV30 and TRBJ2-1, with unresolved D. The CDR3 runs to 13 residues. Germline V lookup: CDR1 GTSNPN, CDR2 SVGIG (reference sequence). V shed 1 base and J shed 7 bases, with 11 bases lying between them. Written as DNA, the CDR3 is TGTGCCTGGAGTGACGGTAGGAGTAATGAGCAGTTCTTC. It is translated as CAWSDGRSNEQFF.

The chain joins TRBV13 to TRBJ2-7; 8 bases align to TRBD1. J gave up 4 bases and V 5 bases, and 10 bases lay outside the gene matches. This CDR3 is built from 15 residues. The germline CDR1 and CDR2 sequences are PRHDT and FYEKMQ (reference sequence). The CDR3 region is CASSAKRTGRYEQYF. As DNA, the CDR3 is TGTGCCAGCAGCGCCAAGAGGACAGGGAGGTACGAGCAGTACTTC. Combining the CDR3 with reference TRBV13 and TRBJ2-7 gives the whole variable domain AAGVIQSPRHLIKEKRETATLKCYPIPRHDTVYWYQQGPGQDPQFLISFYEKMQSDKGSIPDRFSAQQFSDYHSELNMSSLELGDSALYFCASSAKRTGRYEQYFGPGTRLTVT.

This sequence joins TRBV10-3 and TRBJ1-5; the D gene is possibly TRBD1 (5 bases). The V and J ends lost 0 bases and 2 bases respectively, with 14 bases between them. Per the germline V gene, CDR1 is ENHRY and CDR2 is SYGVKD. This CDR3 region has 17 residues. In DNA, the CDR3 is TGTGCCATCAGTGAGTCGGTGGGGGGAAGGGGCAATCAGCCCCAGCATTTT. Translating gives CAISESVGGRGNQPQHF.

The chain is built from TRBV27 and TRBJ2-1; TRBD1 matches at 10 bases. CDR3 length equals 17 residues. V lost 4 bases, J lost 8 bases, and 14 bases stayed unmatched. From germline, CDR1 is MNHEY and CDR2 SMNVEV (reference sequence). The CDR3 loop reads CASSSGQGFAGLDEQFF. The CDR3 DNA sequence: TGTGCCAGCAGTTCGGGACAGGGGTTTGCAGGACTGGATGAGCAGTTCTTC.

The chain links TRBV6-5 to TRBJ2-1, with D possibly matching TRBD1 (5 bases). Trimming stripped 0 bases from V and 6 bases from J, with 12 bases between. CDR3 length equals 15 residues. CDR1 and CDR2 (germline): MNHEY, SVGAGI. The chain's CDR3 is CASSYSVGVFNEQFF. CDR3 bases: TGTGCCAGCAGTTACTCAGTAGGGGTTTTCAATGAGCAGTTCTTC.

This clonotype was observed at least ten times. V usage is TRBV5-6 and J usage is TRBJ1-2; the match to TRBD1 covers 7 bases. The CDR3 is 14 amino acids. V lost 0 bases and J lost 4; bases outside the gene matches: 3. The germline V gene has CDR1 SGHDT and CDR2 YYEEEE. The CDR3 DNA reads as TGTGCCAGCAGCTTGGGGGGACAGAGCTATGGCTACACCTTC. This translates into CASSLGGQSYGYTF. Using reference TRBV5-6 and TRBJ1-2 for the parts outside the CDR3, the full variable domain is DAGVTQSPTHLIKTRGQQVTLRCSPKSGHDTVSWYQQALGQGPQFIFQYYEEEERQRGNFPDRFSGHQFPNYSSELNVNALLLGDSALYLCASSLGGQSYGYTFGSGTRLTVV.

In this sample, this clonotype turned up many times. The V call is TRBV20-1, the J call TRBJ1-3; TRBD1 aligns across 8 bases. Looked up from germline, CDR1 is DFQATT and CDR2 is SNEGSKA (reference sequence). There are 18 residues in the CDR3. The trim removed 1 base at V and 4 bases at J, leaving 15 bases unmatched. The CDR3 loop reads CSARVPGTGLLHGNTIYF. CDR3 sequence (DNA): TGCAGTGCTAGAGTCCCGGGGACAGGATTATTGCACGGAAACACCATATATTTT.

This clonotype was detected only a few times. The chain links TRBV7-8 to TRBJ2-1; D not certain. The CDR3 length is 14 residues. The germline V gene encodes CDR1 SGHVS and CDR2 FQNEAQ. The V end lost 1 base, the J end lost 7 bases, and 11 bases lay between the germline ends. CDR3 DNA: TGTGCCAGCAGCTTAGATCTCGTGGGAAATGAGCAGTTCTTC. This translates into CASSLDLVGNEQFF.